This T cell receptor (beta chain) was sequenced for a study of T cells in Graves' hyperthyroidism and ophthalmopathy. As for the study in general: Peripheral blood sampling occurred at initial diagnosis, before any treatment.

Diagnosing involved the use of clinical symptoms, serum thyroxine and TRAb, thyroid ultrasound and orbital computed tomography. TCR beta CDR3 region amplification was performed from RNA transcripts. Carried out on the TCR CDR3, a first-round RT-PCR used the HTBI primer set. Each CDR3 protein is one row after TCRdb ran MiXCR on the multiplex PCR reads. The data hold fewer than 650,000 distinct CDR3 sequences, with approximately 14% observed a single time. In its sample, this clonotype was seen many times. The CDR3 length is 13 residues. The V gene's germline CDR1 is MNHNS and CDR2 SASEGT. The ends were cut back, 7 bases at V and 5 bases at J, with 14 bases in the middle.

The chain has TRBV6-1 and TRBJ1-2; D call uncertain. This clonotype originated in a woman between 25 and 40 years old with Graves' hyperthyroidism that later progressed to Graves' ophthalmopathy. The sample taken for sequencing was blood. The CDR3 reads CASTPSREYGYTF. In DNA, the CDR3 is TGTGCCAGCACCCCATCCCGGGAGTATGGCTACACCTTC.